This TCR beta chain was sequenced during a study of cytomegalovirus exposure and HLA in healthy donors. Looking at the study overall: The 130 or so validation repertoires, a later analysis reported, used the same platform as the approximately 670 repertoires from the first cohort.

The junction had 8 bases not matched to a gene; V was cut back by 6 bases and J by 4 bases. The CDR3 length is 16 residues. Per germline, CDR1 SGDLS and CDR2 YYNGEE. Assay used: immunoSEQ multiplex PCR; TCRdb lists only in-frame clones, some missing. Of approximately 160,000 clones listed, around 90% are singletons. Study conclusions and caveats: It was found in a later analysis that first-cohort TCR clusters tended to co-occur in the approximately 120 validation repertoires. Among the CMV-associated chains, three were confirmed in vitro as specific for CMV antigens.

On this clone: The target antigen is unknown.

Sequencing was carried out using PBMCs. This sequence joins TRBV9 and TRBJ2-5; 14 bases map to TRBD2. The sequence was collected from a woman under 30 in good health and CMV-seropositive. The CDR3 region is CASTPGTSGRGETQYF. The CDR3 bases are TGTGCCAGCACCCCTGGGACTAGCGGGAGAGGAGAGACCCAGTACTTC.